These 3 T cell receptor beta chains were sequenced from one sample in a study of regulatory T cells in long-lasting Graves disease. Arm-PCR with iRepertoire HTBI primers amplified the CDR3 regions for these TCR beta libraries. TCRdb re-derived calls from the multiplex PCR reads in MiXCR, one entry per CDR3 protein. Of around 480,000 distinct CDR3 sequences listed, about 16% were seen once; the top ten hold 25%. As to time point: newly diagnosed GD, antithyroid drugs for less than 3 months. There was RNA extracted from PBMCs, and the TCR library was made from it. The same sample was also used in a study of T cells in Graves' hyperthyroidism and ophthalmopathy.

Source: peripheral blood mononuclear cells (PBMCs), taken at new diagnosis, from a patient treated with antithyroid drugs. The receptors originated from a woman aged 35 to 59 with Graves disease.

This clonotype was observed at least ten times. CDR3 coding DNA: TGTGCCAGCAGCCCGGGACAGGGGGGACTAGATACGCAGTATTTT. Its protein product is CASSPGQGGLDTQYF. The chain uses TRBV28 and TRBJ2-3, with 11 bases aligning to TRBD1. The CDR3 is 15 residues long. Germline assignment: CDR1 MDHEN and CDR2 SYDVKM. J gave up 5 bases and V 6 bases, and 7 bases lay outside the gene matches.

This clonotype has at least ten counts. J is TRBJ1-1 and V is TRBV5-1; D not certain. The CDR3 loop spans 15 amino acids. Germline assignment: CDR1 SGHRS and CDR2 YFSETQ. Trimming stripped 4 bases from V and 1 base from J, with 14 bases between. The CDR3 nucleotides are TGCGCCAGCAGCCCGCGACCTGGCGGGAACACTGAAGCTTTCTTT. Translating gives CASSPRPGGNTEAFF.

This clonotype has at least ten counts. V is TRBV6-5 and J is TRBJ2-5; no clear D. Trimming took 2 bases from V and 4 from J, leaving 2 bases between them. The CDR3 covers 11 residues. Germline V gives CDR1 MNHEY, CDR2 SVGAGI. The CDR3 is CASSYGETQYF. CDR3 DNA: TGTGCCAGCAGTTACGGAGAGACCCAGTACTTC.